This T cell receptor beta chain was sequenced in a study of early T cells in non-severe SARS-CoV-2 infection. Study overall: Chains stayed unpaired after sequencing of bulk RNA from unsorted whole blood. Regarding the study as a whole: VDJdb matching skewed toward anti-spike CD8 responses, missing private and CD4 specificities.

Individual cDNA molecules received unique molecular identifiers. Each CDR3 protein gets one entry after TCRdb re-called the 5' RACE reads with MiXCR. The data show tens of thousands of distinct CDR3 sequences, with about 10% seen just once and under 4.5% held by the top ten. CDR1 is SGHTA and CDR2 is FQGNSA in the germline V gene. The CDR3 length is 15 residues. Trimming cost V 4 bases and J 4 bases, with 16 bases left between them. In the case of this clonotype: No antigen is known for it.

The sequenced sample was whole blood, obtained at baseline. This receptor was identified in an adult who was a healthcare worker with PCR-confirmed SARS-CoV-2 infection or an uninfected control (not recorded which). This chain uses TRBV7-2 with TRBJ1-2; D remains unclear. CDR3 DNA sequence: TGTGCCAGCAGCTCCTATGAGGCGGGCGTCTATGGCTACACCTTC. Protein: CASSSYEAGVYGYTF.